This T cell receptor (beta chain) came from a study of CXCR3-negative and CXCR3-positive naive CD8 T cells. General study results and limits: Relative to CXCR3-negative naive cells, CXCR3-positive naive cells had more hydrophobic TRB CDR3s. With respect to TRBV-TRBJ usage, naive CXCR3-negative and CXCR3-positive cells were similar; memory differed. For memory CD8+ cells diversity was much lower, but both naive subsets had comparably high diversity. Fresh PBMCs were used in most assays, and CXCR3 expression partially decreased after cryopreservation.

With respect to this clonotype: Antigen: not known.

Each TRB cDNA library was prepared by 5' RACE (with UMI labels). TCRdb reprocessed the 5' RACE reads, keeping one entry per CDR3 protein, no DNA. The sample's table shows some 61,000 distinct CDR3 sequences. The source is a human donor in good health. Some clones in this sample may be carry-over from other donors' samples. The sequenced sample consisted of naive CXCR3- CD8+ T cells from blood. Documented subset: CD45RO-CCR7+CD27+CD95- naive CD8+ T cells lacking CXCR3 (TNR3-).

The CDR3 loop is CSVETPPTGLVNTGELFF. The chain has TRBV29-1 and TRBJ2-2; as DNA is missing, the TRBD1 call by TCRdb cannot be tested. From germline, CDR1 is SQVTM and CDR2 ANQGSEA. The CDR3 sequence is 18 residues long.